This T cell receptor beta chain was profiled in a study of blood T cell repertoires in COVID-19. Across the whole study: The United States, Italy and Spain provided the acute and convalescent COVID-19 samples.

Measured with immunoSEQ multiplex PCR; TCRdb has only the in-frame clones, and not every one. Of 200,000 to 300,000 clones listed, 80% to 90% were seen once; the top ten hold 3% to 4.5%. Trimming took 4 bases from V and 8 from J, leaving 23 bases between them. This CDR3 is built from 16 residues. Germline CDR1 reads LGHDT; CDR2 reads YNNKEL (reference sequence). Within 2 weeks before study entry, exposed participants met a COVID-19 case. The TCR sequence derives from a woman in her forties who had been exposed to COVID-19. The genes are TRBV3-1 (or the pseudogene TRBV3-2) and TRBJ1-1; TRBD1 might be the D (6 bases). The specimen sequenced was PBMCs or T cells enriched from blood (not recorded which). The DNA of the CDR3 is TGTGCCAGCAGCCCCTCGCAAGATGTACGGACAGTAGAAGCTTTCTTT. This translates into CASSPSQDVRTVEAFF.